The present TCR beta chain was sequenced within a study of T-cell reconstitution after alpha-beta-depleted transplantation in children. The library targeted TCRbeta and was prepared with unique molecular identifiers. TCRdb itself ran the PCR reads through MiXCR, one entry per CDR3 protein. The data contain 180,000 or so distinct CDR3 sequences, 6.3% of them seen just once; the ten biggest clones take up 4.5%. This clonotype was counted ten times or more. CDR3 length: 14 residues. With 2 bases removed from V and 0 bases from J, the gap between germline ends came to 7 bases. Germline assignment: CDR1 SGHRS and CDR2 YFSETQ.

The specimen comprised PBMCs, sampled before TCRalphabeta/CD19-depleted stem cell transplant. V and J are TRBV5-1 and TRBJ2-3; no firm D call. The sequence derives from a girl in the first two years of life with combined immunodeficiency, due to receive a stem cell transplant. The CDR3 coding sequence is TGCGCCAGCAGCTTTACGAGCAGCACAGATACGCAGTATTTT. Translating it yields CASSFTSSTDTQYF.